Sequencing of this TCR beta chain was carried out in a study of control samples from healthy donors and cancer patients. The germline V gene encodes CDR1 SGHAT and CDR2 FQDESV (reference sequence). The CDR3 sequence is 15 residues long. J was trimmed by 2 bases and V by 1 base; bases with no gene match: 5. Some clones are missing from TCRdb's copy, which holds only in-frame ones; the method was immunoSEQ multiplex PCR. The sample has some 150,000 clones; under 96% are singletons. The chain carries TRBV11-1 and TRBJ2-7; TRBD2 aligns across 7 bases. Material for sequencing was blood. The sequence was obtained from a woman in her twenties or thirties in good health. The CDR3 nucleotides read TGTGCCAGCAGCTTAGAGCCTAGCGGAGCCTACGAGCAGTACTTC. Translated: CASSLEPSGAYEQYF.